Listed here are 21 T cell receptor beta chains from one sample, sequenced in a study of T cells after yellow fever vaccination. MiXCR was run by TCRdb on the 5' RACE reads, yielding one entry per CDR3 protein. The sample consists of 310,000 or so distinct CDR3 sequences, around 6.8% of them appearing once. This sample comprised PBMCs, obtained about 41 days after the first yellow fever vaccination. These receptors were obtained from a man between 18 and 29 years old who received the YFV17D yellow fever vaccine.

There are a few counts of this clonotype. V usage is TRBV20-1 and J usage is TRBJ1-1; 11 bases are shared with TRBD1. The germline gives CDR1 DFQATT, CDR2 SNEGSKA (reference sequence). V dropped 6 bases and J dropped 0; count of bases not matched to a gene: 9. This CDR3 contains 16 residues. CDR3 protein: CSADGQGANMNTEAFF. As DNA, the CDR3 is TGCAGTGCGGACGGACAGGGGGCGAACATGAACACTGAAGCTTTCTTT.

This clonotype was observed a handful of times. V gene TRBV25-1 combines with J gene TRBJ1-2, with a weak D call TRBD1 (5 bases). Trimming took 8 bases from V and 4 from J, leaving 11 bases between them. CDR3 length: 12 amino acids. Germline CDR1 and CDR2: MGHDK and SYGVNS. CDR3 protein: CASGGVGYGYTF. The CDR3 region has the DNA TGTGCCAGCGGGGGGGTAGGCTATGGCTACACCTTC.

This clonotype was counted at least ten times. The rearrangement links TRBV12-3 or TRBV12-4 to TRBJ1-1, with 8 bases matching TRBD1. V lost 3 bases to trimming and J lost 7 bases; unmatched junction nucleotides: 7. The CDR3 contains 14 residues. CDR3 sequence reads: CASSLGQEPGEAFF. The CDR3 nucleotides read TGTGCCAGCAGTTTGGGACAGGAACCAGGTGAAGCTTTCTTT.

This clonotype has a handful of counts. The CDR3 reads CASSVGLQETQYF. The CDR3 region has the DNA TGTGCCAGCAGCGTAGGACTTCAAGAGACCCAGTACTTC. The rearrangement links TRBV9 to TRBJ2-5; no clear D. V was pared by 0 bases and J by 2 bases, with 5 bases between. Germline-derived CDR1 and CDR2 are SGDLS and YYNGEE. The CDR3 runs to 13 residues.

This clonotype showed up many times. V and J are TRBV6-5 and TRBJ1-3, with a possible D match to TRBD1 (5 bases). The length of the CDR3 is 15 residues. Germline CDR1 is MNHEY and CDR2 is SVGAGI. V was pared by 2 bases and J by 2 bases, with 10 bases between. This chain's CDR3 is CASSYGAFPGNTIYF. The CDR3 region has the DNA TGTGCCAGCAGTTACGGGGCGTTCCCTGGAAACACCATATATTTT.

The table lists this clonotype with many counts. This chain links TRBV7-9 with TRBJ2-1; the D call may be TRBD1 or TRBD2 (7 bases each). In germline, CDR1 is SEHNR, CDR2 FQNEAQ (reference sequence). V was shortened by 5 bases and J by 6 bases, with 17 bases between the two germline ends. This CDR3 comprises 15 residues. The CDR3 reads CASSQGTAGSNEQFF. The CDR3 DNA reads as TGTGCCAGCAGCCAGGGGACAGCGGGGAGCAATGAGCAGTTCTTC.

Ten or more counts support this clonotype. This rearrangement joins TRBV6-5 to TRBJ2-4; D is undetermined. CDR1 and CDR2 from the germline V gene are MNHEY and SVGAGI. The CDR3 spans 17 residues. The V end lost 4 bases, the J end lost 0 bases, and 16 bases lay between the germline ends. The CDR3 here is CASSSKSTELAKNIQYF. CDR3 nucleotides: TGTGCCAGCAGTTCCAAGTCGACGGAATTAGCCAAAAACATTCAGTACTTC.

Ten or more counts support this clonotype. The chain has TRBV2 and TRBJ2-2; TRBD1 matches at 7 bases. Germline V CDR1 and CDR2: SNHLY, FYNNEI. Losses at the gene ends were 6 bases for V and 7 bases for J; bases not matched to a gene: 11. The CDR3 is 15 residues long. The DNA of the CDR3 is TGTGCCAGCAGACCTGAGACAGGGATAAACGGGGAGCTGTTTTTT. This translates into CASRPETGINGELFF.

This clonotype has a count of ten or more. The CDR3, as DNA: TGTGCCAGCAGCCCAACGGCCCAGGGGAACACTGAAGCTTTCTTT. Translation: CASSPTAQGNTEAFF. The chain carries TRBV12-3 or TRBV12-4 and TRBJ1-1; D may be TRBD1 (5 bases). CDR3 length: 15 amino acids. Trimming stripped 6 bases from V and 1 base from J, with 15 bases between.

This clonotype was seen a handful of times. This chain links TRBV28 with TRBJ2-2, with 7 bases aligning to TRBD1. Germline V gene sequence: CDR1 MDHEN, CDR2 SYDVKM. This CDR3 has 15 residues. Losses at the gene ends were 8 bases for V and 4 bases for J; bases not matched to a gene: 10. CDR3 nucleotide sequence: TGTGCCAGCGAGCTTCGGACAGGCTCCACCGGGGAGCTGTTTTTT. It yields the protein CASELRTGSTGELFF.

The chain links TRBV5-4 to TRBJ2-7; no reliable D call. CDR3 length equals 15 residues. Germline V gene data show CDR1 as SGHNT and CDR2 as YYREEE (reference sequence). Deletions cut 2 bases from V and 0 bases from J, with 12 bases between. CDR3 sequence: CASSFFGSPSYEQYF. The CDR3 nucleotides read TGTGCCAGCAGCTTTTTCGGCAGTCCCTCCTACGAGCAGTACTTC.

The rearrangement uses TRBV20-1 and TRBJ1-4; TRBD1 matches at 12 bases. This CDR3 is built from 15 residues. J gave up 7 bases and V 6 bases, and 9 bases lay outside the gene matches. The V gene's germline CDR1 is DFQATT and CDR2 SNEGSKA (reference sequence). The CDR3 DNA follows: TGCAGTGCAACCGGGACAGGGGGCTTTGGTGAAAAACTGTTTTTT. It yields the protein CSATGTGGFGEKLFF.

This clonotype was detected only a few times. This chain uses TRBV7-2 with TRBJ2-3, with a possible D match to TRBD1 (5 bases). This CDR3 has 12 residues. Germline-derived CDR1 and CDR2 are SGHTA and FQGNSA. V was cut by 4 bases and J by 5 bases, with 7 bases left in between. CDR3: CASSWGRDTQYF. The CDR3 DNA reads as TGTGCCAGCAGCTGGGGCAGAGATACGCAGTATTTT. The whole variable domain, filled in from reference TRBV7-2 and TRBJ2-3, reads GAGVSQSPSNKVTEKGKDVELRCDPISGHTALYWYRQSLGQGLEFLIYFQGNSAPDKSGLPSDRFSAERTGGSVSTLTIQRTQQEDSAVYLCASSWGRDTQYFGPGTRLTVL.

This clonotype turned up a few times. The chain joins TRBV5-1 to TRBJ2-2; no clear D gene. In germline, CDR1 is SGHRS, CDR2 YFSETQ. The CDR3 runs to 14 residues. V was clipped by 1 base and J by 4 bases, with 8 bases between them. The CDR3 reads CASSLLVFTGELFF. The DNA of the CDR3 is TGCGCCAGCAGCTTGTTAGTGTTCACCGGGGAGCTGTTTTTT.

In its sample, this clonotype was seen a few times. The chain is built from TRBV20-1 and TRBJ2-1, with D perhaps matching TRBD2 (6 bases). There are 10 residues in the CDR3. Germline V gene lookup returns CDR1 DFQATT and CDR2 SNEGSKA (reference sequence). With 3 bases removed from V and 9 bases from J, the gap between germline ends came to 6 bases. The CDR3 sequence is CSARGGEQFF. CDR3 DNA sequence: TGCAGTGCTAGGGGGGGTGAGCAGTTCTTC.

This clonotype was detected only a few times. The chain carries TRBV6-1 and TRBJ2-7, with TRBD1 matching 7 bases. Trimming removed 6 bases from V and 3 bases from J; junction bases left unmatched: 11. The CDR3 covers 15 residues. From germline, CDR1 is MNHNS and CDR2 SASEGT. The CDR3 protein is CASRLTGTLFYEQYF. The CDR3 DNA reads TGTGCCAGCAGGCTGACAGGGACCCTTTTCTACGAGCAGTACTTC.

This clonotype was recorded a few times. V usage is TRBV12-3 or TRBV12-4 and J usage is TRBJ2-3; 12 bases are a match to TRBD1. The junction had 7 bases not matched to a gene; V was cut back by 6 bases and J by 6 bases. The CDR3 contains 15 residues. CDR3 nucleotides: TGTGCCAGCAGCTTCGGGACAGGGGGCCGGGATACGCAGTATTTT. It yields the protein CASSFGTGGRDTQYF.

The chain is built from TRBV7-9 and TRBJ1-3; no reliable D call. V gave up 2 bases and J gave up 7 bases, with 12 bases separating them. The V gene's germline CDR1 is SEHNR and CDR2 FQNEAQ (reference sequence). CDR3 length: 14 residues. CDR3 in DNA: TGTGCCAGCAGCTTATCGCAGAATATTAACACCATATATTTT. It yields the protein CASSLSQNINTIYF. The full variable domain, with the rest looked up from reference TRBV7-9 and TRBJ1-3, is DTGVSQNPRHKITKRGQNVTFRCDPISEHNRLYWYRQTLGQGPEFLTYFQNEAQLEKSRLLSDRFSAERPKGSFSTLEIQRTEQGDSAMYLCASSLSQNINTIYFGEGSWLTVV.

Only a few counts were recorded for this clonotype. CDR3 residues: CASSERDSSYNSPLHF. The CDR3 nucleotides read TGTGCCAGCAGCGAGAGGGACAGCTCCTATAATTCACCCCTCCACTTT. The chain carries TRBV9 and TRBJ1-6, with 7 positions matching TRBD1. Looked up from germline, CDR1 is SGDLS and CDR2 is YYNGEE. This CDR3 is 16 amino acids long. V lost 3 bases, J lost 0 bases, and 3 bases stayed unmatched.

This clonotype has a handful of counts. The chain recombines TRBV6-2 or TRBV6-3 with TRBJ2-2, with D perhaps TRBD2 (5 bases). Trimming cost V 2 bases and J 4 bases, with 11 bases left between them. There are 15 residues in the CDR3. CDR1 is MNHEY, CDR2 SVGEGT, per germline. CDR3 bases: TGTGCCAGCAGTTACGAAGAGGGCATCACCGGGGAGCTGTTTTTT. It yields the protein CASSYEEGITGELFF.

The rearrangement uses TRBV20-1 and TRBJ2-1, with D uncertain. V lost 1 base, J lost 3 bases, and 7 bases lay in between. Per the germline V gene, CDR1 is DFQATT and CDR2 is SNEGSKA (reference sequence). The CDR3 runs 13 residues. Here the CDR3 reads CSARVLDYNEQFF. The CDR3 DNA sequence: TGCAGTGCTAGAGTTTTGGACTACAATGAGCAGTTCTTC.